One T cell receptor (beta chain) is described in this entry. Original processing methods: It was from reference gene primer amplification that nucleated cell counts were estimated. Repertoires were generated with immunoSEQ multiplex PCR, while TCRdb's copy carries only in-frame clones and drops some. That table furnishes V, J and clone size, whereas the DNA furnished D and trimming. In the table there are just under 350,000 clones, around nine tenths of which are singletons. The sample belongs to a study of blood T cell repertoires in COVID-19. Study overall: Spain, Italy and the United States supplied samples that represented acute and convalescent COVID-19. PBMCs, B-cell-depleted T cells, or T cells were the source of the cDNA or gDNA that made up the material.

The sequencing input was peripheral blood. The receptor comes from a woman between 18 and 29 years old who had recovered from COVID-19.

Written as DNA, the CDR3 is TGTGCCAGTTCGCGGAGCGACACCGGGGAGCTGTTTTTT. Protein sequence: CASSRSDTGELFF. This chain joins TRBV11-3 and TRBJ2-2; D unclear. Trimming removed 9 bases at V and 3 bases at J, with 11 bases between. The CDR3 has 13 residues. Germline lookup yields CDR1 SGHNT and CDR2 YENEEA.